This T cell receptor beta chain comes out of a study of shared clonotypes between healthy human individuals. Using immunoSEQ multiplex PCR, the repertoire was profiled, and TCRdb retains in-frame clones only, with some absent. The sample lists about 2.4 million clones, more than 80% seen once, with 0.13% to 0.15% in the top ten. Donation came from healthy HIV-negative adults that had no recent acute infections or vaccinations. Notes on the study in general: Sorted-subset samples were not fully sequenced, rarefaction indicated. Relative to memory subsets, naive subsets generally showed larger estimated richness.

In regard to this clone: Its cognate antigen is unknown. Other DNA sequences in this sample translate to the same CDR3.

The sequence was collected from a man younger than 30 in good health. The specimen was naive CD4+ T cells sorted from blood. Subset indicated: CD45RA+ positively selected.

For the CDR3, the DNA is TGTGCCAGCAGAAGAGACACCGGGGAGCTGTTTTTT. It translates to CASRRDTGELFF. This chain links TRBV7-9 with TRBJ2-2; D is unclear. CDR1 and CDR2 (germline): SEHNR, FQNEAQ (reference sequence). V was pared by 6 bases and J by 3 bases, with 5 bases between. The CDR3 extends over 12 amino acids.